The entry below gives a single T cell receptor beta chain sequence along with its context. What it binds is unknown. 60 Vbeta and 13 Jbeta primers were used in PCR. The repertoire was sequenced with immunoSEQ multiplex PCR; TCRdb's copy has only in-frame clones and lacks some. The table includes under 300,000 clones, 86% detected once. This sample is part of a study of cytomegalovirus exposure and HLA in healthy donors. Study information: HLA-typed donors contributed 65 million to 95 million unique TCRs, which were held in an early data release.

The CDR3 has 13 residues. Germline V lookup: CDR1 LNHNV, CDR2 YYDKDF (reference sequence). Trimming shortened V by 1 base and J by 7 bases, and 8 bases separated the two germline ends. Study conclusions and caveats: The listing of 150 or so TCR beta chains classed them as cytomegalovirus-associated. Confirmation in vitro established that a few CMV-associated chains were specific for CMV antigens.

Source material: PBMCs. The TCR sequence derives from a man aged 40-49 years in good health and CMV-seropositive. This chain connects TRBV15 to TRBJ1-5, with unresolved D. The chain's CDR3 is CATSRGAVQPQHF. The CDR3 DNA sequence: TGTGCCACCAGCAGAGGGGCTGTACAGCCCCAGCATTTT.